What follows are 26 T cell receptor beta chains derived from one specimen sequenced in a study of siplizumab effects on memory and regulatory T cells. Clones were read by immunoSEQ multiplex PCR, and TCRdb kept only the in-frame ones, dropping some. The data hold approximately 120,000 clones, with around 92% observed a single time. The sequenced sample consisted of Tregs sorted from blood. The receptors shown here come from a human donor in good health.

The chain couples TRBV5-6 to TRBJ1-1; D is unclear. Per germline, CDR1 SGHDT and CDR2 YYEEEE. CDR3 length: 14 residues. Trimming took 0 bases from V and 10 from J, leaving 16 bases between them. DNA for the CDR3: TGTGCCAGCAGCTTGGTCCTTGCTGGAGGGAGAGCTTTCTTT. Amino acid sequence: CASSLVLAGGRAFF.

The chain has TRBV11-2 and TRBJ1-2; D gene ambiguous. Germline lookup yields CDR1 SGHAT and CDR2 FQNNGV. There are 13 residues in the CDR3. The V gene lost 5 bases and the J gene lost 7 bases, with 14 bases spanning the gap. The CDR3, as DNA: TGTGCCAGCAGCCCCATTTTCAGGATTGGCTACACCTTC. It translates to CASSPIFRIGYTF.

In regard to this clone: One end of the junction fails to match germline, which may point to a read error. The rearrangement joins TRBV7-2 to TRBJ1-2; 8 bases agree with TRBD1. CDR1 is SGHTA, CDR2 FQGNSA, per germline. CDR3 length: 15 amino acids. DNA for the CDR3: TGTGCCAGCAGATTAGAGGCAGGGGGCGCCAATGGCTACACCTTC. It translates to CASRLEAGGANGYTF.

V usage is TRBV29-1 and J usage is TRBJ1-2; D is possibly TRBD1 (6 bases). V dropped 4 bases and J dropped 8 bases, with 14 bases sitting between them. Per germline, CDR1 SQVTM and CDR2 ANQGSEA. CDR3 length: 12 amino acids. CDR3 in DNA: TGCAGCGTTGTAGGGGGGCGCGGCGGCTACACCTTC. This translates into CSVVGGRGGYTF.

This clone has a single count. The chain employs TRBV7-2 and TRBJ2-5; D possibly corresponds to TRBD1 (6 bases). This CDR3 is 14 amino acids long. V lost 3 bases and J lost 2, with 10 bases in between. Germline CDR1 and CDR2: SGHTA and FQGNSA. The CDR3 nucleotides read TGTGCCAGCAGCTTCCAACAGGGACAAGAGACCCAGTACTTC. Protein product: CASSFQQGQETQYF.

V is TRBV5-1 and J is TRBJ2-3; 11 nucleotides line up with TRBD1. The CDR3 runs to 16 residues. Germline V gene lookup returns CDR1 SGHRS and CDR2 YFSETQ. The V gene end was trimmed by 3 bases and the J gene end by 2 bases; junction bases not matched to a gene: 5. The DNA for the CDR3 is TGCGCCAGCAGCTCCGGGACAGGGGGTTACACAGATACGCAGTATTTT. This gives the protein CASSSGTGGYTDTQYF.

The CDR3 region is CASSMLLVGGNYGYTF. In nucleotides, the CDR3 is TGTGCCAGTAGTATGTTACTGGTTGGGGGTAACTATGGCTACACCTTC. This chain uses TRBV19 with TRBJ1-2; the D gene is possibly TRBD1 (5 bases). Germline V gives CDR1 LNHDA, CDR2 SQIVND (reference sequence). The CDR3 is made up of 16 amino acids. The V end lost 3 bases, the J end lost 1 base, and 15 bases lay between the germline ends.

This clone was counted only a few times. V and J are TRBV6-6 and TRBJ2-7, with D perhaps TRBD1 (6 bases). Germline CDR1 and CDR2: MNHNY and SVGAGI (reference sequence). Trimming pared 2 bases from V and 0 bases from J, leaving 8 bases between. The CDR3 totals 14 residues. The CDR3 DNA is TGTGCCAGCAGTTACCGGACAGTCTCCTACGAGCAGTACTTC. This codes for CASSYRTVSYEQYF.

V gene TRBV5-4 combines with J gene TRBJ2-1, with 12 bases aligning to TRBD1. The trim removed 4 bases at V and 9 bases at J, leaving 8 bases unmatched. Germline CDR1 SGHNT, CDR2 YYREEE (reference sequence). The CDR3 runs to 15 residues. CDR3 DNA sequence: TGTGCCAGCAGCCTTACCGGGACAGGGGGCGTTGAGCAGTTCTTC. This translates into CASSLTGTGGVEQFF.

The rearrangement joins TRBV12-5 to TRBJ2-2; D unclear. Trimming stripped 2 bases from V and 6 bases from J, with 4 bases between. The CDR3 runs to 12 residues. Germline V gene lookup returns CDR1 LGHNT and CDR2 FRNRAP. In nucleotides, the CDR3 is TGTGCTAGTGGTTTGCCCCCCGGGGAGCTGTTTTTT. It is translated as CASGLPPGELFF.

V and J are TRBV19 and TRBJ2-3; 7 nucleotides agree with TRBD2. Germline V CDR1 and CDR2: LNHDA, SQIVND (reference sequence). V was pared by 6 bases and J by 1 base, with 1 base of the junction left unmatched. The CDR3 has 13 amino acids. The CDR3 coding sequence is TGTGCCAGTAGGAGCGGGGGCACAGATACGCAGTATTTT. Encoded protein: CASRSGGTDTQYF.

V usage is TRBV6-6 and J usage is TRBJ1-4; D is uncertain. The CDR3 length is 12 residues. Per germline, CDR1 MNHNY and CDR2 SVGAGI (reference sequence). Trimming pared 8 bases from V and 7 bases from J, leaving 11 bases between. The CDR3: CASSNSVEKLFF. The DNA of the CDR3 is TGTGCCAGCTCTAACAGCGTTGAAAAACTGTTTTTT.

The chain couples TRBV6-5 to TRBJ1-1; no firm D call. This CDR3 has 15 residues. Germline lookup yields CDR1 MNHEY and CDR2 SVGAGI. V lost 2 bases and J lost 1, with 11 bases in between. CDR3 loop: CASSYEGRGNTEAFF. CDR3 bases: TGTGCCAGCAGTTACGAAGGTCGCGGGAACACTGAAGCTTTCTTT.

The chain is built from TRBV6-5 and TRBJ1-5; tentatively, D is TRBD1 (6 bases). Germline-derived CDR1 and CDR2 are MNHEY and SVGAGI. This CDR3 has 15 residues. Trimming cost V 3 bases and J 4 bases, with 13 bases left between them. The CDR3 DNA follows: TGTGCCAGCAGTTATTCAGGGACAAGTAATCAGCCCCAGCATTTT. Translation gives CASSYSGTSNQPQHF.

The gene calls are TRBV5-1 and TRBJ1-2; D may be TRBD1 (5 bases). CDR1 and CDR2 from the germline V gene are SGHRS and YFSETQ. The CDR3 is 14 amino acids. V was pared by 1 base and J by 5 bases, with 12 bases between. The chain's CDR3 is CASSLSPGRYGYTF. In DNA form, the CDR3 reads TGCGCCAGCAGCTTGAGTCCAGGGAGATATGGCTACACCTTC. The full variable domain, with the rest looked up from reference TRBV5-1 and TRBJ1-2, is KAGVTQTPRYLIKTRGQQVTLSCSPISGHRSVSWYQQTPGQGLQFLFEYFSETQRNKGNFPGRFSGRQFSNSRSEMNVSTLELGDSALYLCASSLSPGRYGYTFGSGTRLTVV.

The chain couples TRBV19 to TRBJ1-2; D is unclear. The CDR3 runs 12 residues. Germline CDR1 and CDR2: LNHDA and SQIVND (reference sequence). V was pared by 6 bases and J by 1 base, with 6 bases between. The CDR3 bases are TGTGCCAGTAGAGACGGTAACTATGGCTACACCTTC. It specifies CASRDGNYGYTF.

V gene TRBV19 combines with J gene TRBJ1-2, with D perhaps TRBD1 (5 bases). Per the germline V gene, CDR1 is LNHDA and CDR2 is SQIVND (reference sequence). The CDR3 sequence is 13 residues long. The germline V and J ends were trimmed by 6 bases and 4 bases, with 12 bases remaining between them. The CDR3 coding sequence is TGTGCCAGTAGACAGGCGAGGGGCTATGGCTACACCTTC. Translated: CASRQARGYGYTF.

The chain has TRBV2 and TRBJ1-1, with D possibly matching TRBD1 (5 bases). The CDR3 consists of 15 residues. Germline assignment: CDR1 SNHLY and CDR2 FYNNEI. Trimming removed 3 bases at V and 6 bases at J, with 17 bases between. DNA of the CDR3: TGTGCCAGCAGTGAGTCCCATGGGGCAGCCTCTGAAGCTTTCTTT. Translation gives CASSESHGAASEAFF.

Worth noting for this clone: The same CDR3 also results from other DNA sequences found in this sample. The rearrangement joins TRBV2 to TRBJ2-2, with 8 positions matching TRBD1. This CDR3 has 17 amino acids. The J segment lost 1 base and the V segment lost 2 bases, leaving 6 bases of the junction unmatched. The germline V gene has CDR1 SNHLY and CDR2 FYNNEI. CDR3 coding DNA: TGTGCCAGCAGTGAAAGGACAGGGCTGTTGAACACCGGGGAGCTGTTTTTT. Translated, it gives CASSERTGLLNTGELFF. The full variable domain, with the rest looked up from reference TRBV2 and TRBJ2-2, is EPEVTQTPSHQVTQMGQEVILRCVPISNHLYFYWYRQILGQKVEFLVSFYNNEISEKSEIFDDQFSVERPDGSNFTLKIRSTKLEDSAMYFCASSERTGLLNTGELFFGEGSRLTVL.

The V call is TRBV19, the J call TRBJ1-6, with D perhaps TRBD1 (6 bases). Trimming pared 3 bases from V and 14 bases from J, leaving 23 bases between. The CDR3 covers 16 residues. Germline V gene lookup returns CDR1 LNHDA and CDR2 SQIVND (reference sequence). CDR3 sequence: CASSIGGLGPGRTLHF. In DNA, the CDR3 is TGTGCCAGTAGTATCGGGGGCTTAGGGCCCGGTCGGACCCTCCACTTT.

The rearrangement joins TRBV10-3 to TRBJ2-6; D unclear. The germline V gene encodes CDR1 ENHRY and CDR2 SYGVKD. The CDR3 extends over 15 amino acids. V lost 0 bases and J lost 3, with 6 bases in between. Here the CDR3 reads CAISESAFGANVLTF. The CDR3 region has the DNA TGTGCCATCAGTGAGTCGGCTTTTGGGGCCAACGTCCTGACTTTC.

The CDR3 reads CASSIVLFNTGELFF. The CDR3 DNA is TGTGCCAGTAGTATCGTCCTATTCAACACCGGGGAGCTGTTTTTT. The chain is built from TRBV19 and TRBJ2-2, with D uncertain. Trimming shortened V by 3 bases and J by 2 bases, and 10 bases separated the two germline ends. This CDR3 has 15 residues. Germline V gene data show CDR1 as LNHDA and CDR2 as SQIVND (reference sequence).

This clone was seen just once. CDR3 protein: CASSLAAGGTDTQYF. The CDR3 DNA reads as TGTGCCAGCAGCTTAGCGGCGGGGGGGACAGATACGCAGTATTTT. This chain uses TRBV7-2 with TRBJ2-3; 9 nucleotides agree with TRBD2. Germline CDR1 SGHTA, CDR2 FQGNSA. V lost 0 bases, J lost 3 bases, and 1 base stayed unmatched. CDR3 length equals 15 residues.

This chain links TRBV5-1 with TRBJ2-2, with 10 bases matching TRBD2. The germline gives CDR1 SGHRS, CDR2 YFSETQ. V shed 2 bases and J 6 bases; nucleotides not matched to a gene: 7. This CDR3 comprises 16 residues. In DNA form, the CDR3 reads TGCGCCAGCAGCTTTCGGAGACTAGCGGGTCCCGGGGAGCTGTTTTTT. Translated, it gives CASSFRRLAGPGELFF. The variable domain in full, completed from reference TRBV5-1 and TRBJ2-2, reads KAGVTQTPRYLIKTRGQQVTLSCSPISGHRSVSWYQQTPGQGLQFLFEYFSETQRNKGNFPGRFSGRQFSNSRSEMNVSTLELGDSALYLCASSFRRLAGPGELFFGEGSRLTVL.

J is TRBJ2-7 and V is TRBV5-1; D unclear. The length of the CDR3 is 13 residues. The germline CDR1 and CDR2 sequences are SGHRS and YFSETQ. V lost 4 bases and J lost 4, with 12 bases in between. The CDR3 DNA is TGCGCCAGCAGCGCCGGCCTAAATTACGAGCAGTACTTC. Protein: CASSAGLNYEQYF.

V gene TRBV7-3 combines with J gene TRBJ2-7, with D possibly matching TRBD2 (5 bases). Deletions cut 2 bases from V and 7 bases from J, with 12 bases between. This CDR3 is 13 amino acids long. Germline CDR1 is SGHTA and CDR2 is FQGTGA. The chain's CDR3 is CASSLGLSGEQYF. In nucleotides, the CDR3 is TGTGCCAGCAGCTTAGGACTCTCGGGTGAGCAGTACTTC.